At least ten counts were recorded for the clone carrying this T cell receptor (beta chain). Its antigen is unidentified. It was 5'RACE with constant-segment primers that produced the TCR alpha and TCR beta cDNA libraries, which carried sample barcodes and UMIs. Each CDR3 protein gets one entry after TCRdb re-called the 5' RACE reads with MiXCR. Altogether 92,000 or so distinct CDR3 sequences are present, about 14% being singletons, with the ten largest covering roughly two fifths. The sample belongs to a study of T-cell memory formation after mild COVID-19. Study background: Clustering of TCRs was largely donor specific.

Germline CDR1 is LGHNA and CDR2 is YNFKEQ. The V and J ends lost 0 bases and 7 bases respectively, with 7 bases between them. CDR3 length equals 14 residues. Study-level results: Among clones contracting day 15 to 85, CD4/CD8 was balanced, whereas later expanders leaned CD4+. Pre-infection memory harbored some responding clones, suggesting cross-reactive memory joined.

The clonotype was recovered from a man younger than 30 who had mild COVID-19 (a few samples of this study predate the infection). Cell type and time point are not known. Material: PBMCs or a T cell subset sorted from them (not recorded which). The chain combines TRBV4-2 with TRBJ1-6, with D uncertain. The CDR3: CASSQDGENSPLHF. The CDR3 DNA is TGTGCCAGCAGCCAAGACGGGGAAAATTCACCCCTCCACTTT.